This T cell receptor (beta chain) was sequenced in a study of vaccination effects on CD4 cells after COVID-19. Generated by immunoSEQ multiplex PCR, the TCRdb table keeps only in-frame clones and is missing some. This table holds 35,000 to 40,000 clones, about 70% found once. Ahead of sequencing, the ViraFEST assay grew antigen-specific CD4+ T cells using viral peptide pools. An approximately nine-day culture period preceded the isolation of CD4+ T cells. None of these healthy vaccinees had been infected with SARS-CoV-2 before vaccination. Wells of two million PBMC each were grown with 9.5 to 10 IU/ml IL-2 and approximately 10 ug/ml peptides. Replacing half the medium with IL-2 medium was done on days 3 and 7. As concerns this clone: Its antigen is not known.

This CDR3 region has 13 residues. Germline-derived CDR1 and CDR2 are ENHRY and SYGVKD. V was clipped by 4 bases and J by 6 bases, with 9 bases between them. The chain combines TRBV10-3 with TRBJ2-2, with D perhaps matching TRBD1 (6 bases). Sequencing was performed on CD4+ T cells from PBMCs cultured with HCoV-OC43 spike peptides, taken before COVID-19 vaccination. The subset is: HCoV-OC43 spike overlapping peptide pool stimulation. The sequence derives from a human donor who received a COVID-19 vaccine. The CDR3, as DNA: TGTGCCATCAGTGGGACAGACCCCGGGGAGCTGTTTTTT. It translates to CAISGTDPGELFF.